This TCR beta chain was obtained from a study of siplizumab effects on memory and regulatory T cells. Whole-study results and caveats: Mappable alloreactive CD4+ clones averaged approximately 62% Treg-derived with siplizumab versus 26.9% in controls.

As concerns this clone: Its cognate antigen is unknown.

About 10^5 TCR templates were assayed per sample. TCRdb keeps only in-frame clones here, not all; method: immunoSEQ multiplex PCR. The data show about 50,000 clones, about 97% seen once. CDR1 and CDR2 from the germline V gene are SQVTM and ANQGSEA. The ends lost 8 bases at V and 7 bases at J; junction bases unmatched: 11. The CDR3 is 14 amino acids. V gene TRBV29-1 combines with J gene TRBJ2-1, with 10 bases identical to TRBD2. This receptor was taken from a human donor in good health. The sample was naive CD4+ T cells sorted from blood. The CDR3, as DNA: TGCAGCTCAAGCGGGAGGGCCGGTTCTAATGAGCAGTTCTTC. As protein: CSSSGRAGSNEQFF.